The present T cell receptor beta chain was sequenced within a study of blood T cells in healthy people across ages. Regarding the study as a whole: Using unsorted PBMCs precluded a conclusive naive versus antigen-experienced comparison. Those diversity estimates obtained from one million T cells were thought to be underestimates.

A second roughly 7 to 11 cycle PCR used barcoded and J-beta primers. TCRdb re-analysed the 5' RACE reads in MiXCR, keeping a single row per CDR3 protein. The table has hundreds of thousands of distinct CDR3 sequences, 45% to 70% seen once. In terms of origin and age, donors were healthy Caucasian individuals from Russia aged 6 to 90. Every participating donor contributed 7.5 to 10 milliliters of peripheral blood through a draw. This clonotype came up a few times. Its matching antigen is unknown. The germline V gene encodes CDR1 DFQATT and CDR2 SNEGSKA (reference sequence). The length of the CDR3 is 17 residues. The germline V and J ends were trimmed by 8 bases and 2 bases, with 26 bases remaining between them.

The source of this sequence is a man aged 35 to 55 in good health. The rearrangement uses TRBV20-1 and TRBJ2-3; the D gene is possibly TRBD1 (5 bases). Sequenced: blood. The chain's CDR3 is CSPPRSAGLTDTDTQYF. The CDR3 DNA reads as TGCAGTCCCCCCAGGTCGGCAGGGCTAACGGACACAGATACGCAGTATTTT.